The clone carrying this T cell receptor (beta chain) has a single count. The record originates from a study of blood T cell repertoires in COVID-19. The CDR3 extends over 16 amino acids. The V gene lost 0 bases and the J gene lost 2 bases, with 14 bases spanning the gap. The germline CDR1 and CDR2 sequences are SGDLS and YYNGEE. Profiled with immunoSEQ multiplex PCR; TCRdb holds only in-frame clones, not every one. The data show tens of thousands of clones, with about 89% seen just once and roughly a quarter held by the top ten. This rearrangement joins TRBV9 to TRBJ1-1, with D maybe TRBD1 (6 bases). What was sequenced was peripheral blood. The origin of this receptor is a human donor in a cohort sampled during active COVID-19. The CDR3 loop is CASSVGDRRTNTEAFF. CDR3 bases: TGTGCCAGCAGCGTAGGAGACAGGCGGACCAACACTGAAGCTTTCTTT. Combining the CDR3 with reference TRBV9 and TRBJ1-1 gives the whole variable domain DSGVTQTPKHLITATGQRVTLRCSPRSGDLSVYWYQQSLDQGLQFLIQYYNGEERAKGNILERFSAQQFPDLHSELNLSSLELGDSALYFCASSVGDRRTNTEAFFGQGTRLTVV.